The entry that follows covers one T cell receptor beta chain sequence. Its antigen remains unknown. The data stem from a study of OX40 agonist ivuxolimab in advanced cancers. Study context: At 0.01 to 10 mg/kg, ivuxolimab was administered intravenously to patients every 2 weeks. Dose-escalation patients' cancers were hepatocellular carcinoma, melanoma, renal cell or head and neck cancer. Prior therapy, whether anti-PD-1, anti-PD-L1 or anti-CTLA-4, was allowed, and roughly 44% had some.

From germline, CDR1 is LGHNA and CDR2 YNFKEQ. V shed 3 bases and J shed 0 bases, with 9 bases lying between them. The CDR3 covers 15 residues. Only in-frame clones appear in the TCRdb table, and some are missing; sequencing was by immunoSEQ multiplex PCR. The sample records under 40,000 clones, about 74% being singletons. Findings and limits, study-wide: The antigens recognized by the expanded peripheral T cells, that is their antigen specificity, were not determined.

The receptor was isolated from an adult with an advanced solid tumor such as melanoma, head and neck, liver or kidney cancer. The chain has TRBV4-2 and TRBJ1-3; the D gene is possibly TRBD1 (6 bases). Sample: CD4+ or CD8+ T cells sorted from blood, taken in a trial of the OX40 agonist ivuxolimab. In DNA form, the CDR3 reads TGTGCCAGCAGCCACCTACAGGGCTCTGGAAACACCATATATTTT. As protein: CASSHLQGSGNTIYF.